The 19 T cell receptor beta chains presented below share a single source sample, sequenced in a study of T cell responses to AZD1222 COVID-19 vaccine (dated by TCRdb to about 2021). This sample's time point label indicates: about 28 days (+/-7) after the second vaccine dose. The intended sense of this specimen's treatment or condition label: meningococcal conjugate vaccine given as trial control. Library prep was done by the immunoSEQ multiplex PCR assay. TCRdb took this table from immuneACCESS and kept in-frame rearrangements with V and J called. Such tables lack part of the clones; where checked against another copy, unresolved V genes explain under half of the gap, and the rest is unexplained. The sample table records some 180,000 clones; approximately 92% of these occur just once. The ten largest make up about 1% of the sample. The sample here was peripheral blood, taken 28 days after the second dose of the MenACWY control vaccine. Every receptor here comes from an adult who received the MenACWY meningococcal vaccine as a control.

As DNA, the CDR3 is TGTGCCAGCAGCTTAGTCCCTCCCGGGGGGCAAAAGGGTAATTCACCCCTCCACTTT. This gives the protein CASSLVPPGGQKGNSPLHF. The rearrangement links TRBV7-2 to TRBJ1-6; tentative D call: TRBD1 (6 bases). V was cut by 1 base and J by 6 bases, with 22 bases left in between. The CDR3 is 19 residues long. The germline CDR1 and CDR2 sequences are SGHTA and FQGNSA.

The V gene is TRBV29-1, the J gene TRBJ1-2; 7 bases align to TRBD1. This CDR3 spans 13 amino acids. Trimming removed 0 bases from V and 8 bases from J; junction bases left unmatched: 6. Germline CDR1 and CDR2: SQVTM and ANQGSEA. The CDR3: CSVEDLGQRGYTF. For the CDR3, the DNA is TGCAGCGTTGAAGATCTGGGACAGAGGGGCTACACCTTC.

This chain uses TRBV9 with TRBJ1-6; TRBD1 is a possible D gene (5 bases). The germline V and J ends were trimmed by 6 bases and 7 bases, with 11 bases remaining between them. This CDR3 has 13 residues. Germline assignment: CDR1 SGDLS and CDR2 YYNGEE. CDR3: CASTFGGNSPLHF. CDR3 nucleotides: TGTGCCAGCACATTCGGGGGAAATTCACCCCTCCACTTT.

V and J are TRBV19 and TRBJ1-4, with D possibly matching TRBD1 (5 bases). V dropped 5 bases and J dropped 8 bases, with 18 bases sitting between them. The V gene's germline CDR1 is LNHDA and CDR2 SQIVND (reference sequence). The CDR3 extends over 15 amino acids. In nucleotides, the CDR3 is TGTGCCAGTAGTCTCACCGGGGCCAAGATCGAAAAACTGTTTTTT. It codes for CASSLTGAKIEKLFF.

V and J are TRBV2 and TRBJ1-2; 9 bases align to TRBD1. The CDR3 runs to 15 residues. The germline CDR1 and CDR2 sequences are SNHLY and FYNNEI. Unmatched junction bases numbered 6, after V lost 5 bases and J lost 2 bases. The chain's CDR3 is CASSSRTGVNYGYTF. CDR3 nucleotides: TGTGCCAGCAGTTCTAGGACAGGGGTAAACTATGGCTACACCTTC.

The rearrangement joins TRBV12-3 or TRBV12-4 to TRBJ2-3; 9 nucleotides align to TRBD2. The CDR3 runs 13 residues. Trimming cost V 6 bases and J 9 bases; bases outside gene matches: 7. The CDR3 is CASRAGLAGTQYF. As DNA, the CDR3 is TGTGCCAGCAGGGCCGGCCTAGCGGGGACGCAGTATTTT.

This chain uses TRBV5-5 with TRBJ1-2; D ambiguous. The CDR3 sequence is 13 residues long. The V end lost 0 bases, the J end lost 4 bases, and 7 bases lay between the germline ends. Germline V gives CDR1 SGHKS, CDR2 YYEKEE (reference sequence). DNA of the CDR3: TGTGCCAGCAGCTTGGTGGAGGCCTATGGCTACACCTTC. Protein sequence: CASSLVEAYGYTF.

The chain employs TRBV19 and TRBJ1-2, with 10 bases fitting TRBD1. J was trimmed by 4 bases and V by 4 bases; bases with no gene match: 6. The CDR3 runs to 15 residues. Germline V gene sequence: CDR1 LNHDA, CDR2 SQIVND (reference sequence). Written as DNA, the CDR3 is TGTGCCAGTAGTAATGTTGGGACAGGGGCCTATGGCTACACCTTC. It encodes CASSNVGTGAYGYTF.

The chain uses TRBV10-3 and TRBJ1-2; D gene unclear. Germline V gives CDR1 ENHRY, CDR2 SYGVKD. V was trimmed by 10 bases and J by 2 bases, leaving 17 bases between them. The CDR3 sequence is 14 residues long. The DNA for the CDR3 is TGTGCCAGCAACCCATTCAGTAACAACTATGGCTACACCTTC. The encoded protein is CASNPFSNNYGYTF.

The chain links TRBV5-1 to TRBJ1-2, with TRBD1 identical over 7 bases. The CDR3 covers 15 residues. CDR1 and CDR2 (germline): SGHRS, YFSETQ. The trim removed 4 bases at V and 6 bases at J, leaving 12 bases unmatched. In DNA form, the CDR3 reads TGCGCCAGCAGCCCACTAACAGGGGACCGTGATGGCTACACCTTC. Its protein is CASSPLTGDRDGYTF.

The rearrangement joins TRBV7-2 to TRBJ2-5, with 11 bases lining up with TRBD2. After removal of 4 bases from V and 4 bases from J, the junction contained 2 bases not matched to a gene. The CDR3 length is 14 residues. Germline V gene data show CDR1 as SGHTA and CDR2 as FQGNSA. CDR3 protein: CASSSGLAVETQYF. The CDR3 DNA reads as TGTGCCAGCAGCTCGGGACTAGCGGTAGAGACCCAGTACTTC.

The V and J genes are TRBV4-3 and TRBJ2-2; D remains ambiguous. There are 17 residues in the CDR3. The germline V gene encodes CDR1 LGHNA and CDR2 YSLEER. V was clipped by 2 bases and J by 0 bases, with 13 bases between them. In DNA form, the CDR3 reads TGCGCCAGCAGCCAACCCCGAGGTCGCGCGAACACCGGGGAGCTGTTTTTT. Protein product: CASSQPRGRANTGELFF.

The chain carries TRBV28 and TRBJ1-2; possibly TRBD1 for D (6 bases). V was pared by 8 bases and J by 4 bases, with 17 bases between. The CDR3 contains 14 residues. The germline CDR1 and CDR2 sequences are MDHEN and SYDVKM. The CDR3 reads CASLGAGGGYGYTF. The CDR3, as DNA: TGTGCCAGCCTTGGTGCCGGGGGCGGCTATGGCTACACCTTC.

V usage is TRBV9 and J usage is TRBJ1-1; possible D gene TRBD1, 6 bases. CDR3 length: 14 amino acids. Deletions cut 2 bases from V and 3 bases from J, with 11 bases between. Germline V lookup: CDR1 SGDLS, CDR2 YYNGEE. The CDR3 reads CASSVNRADTEAFF. The CDR3 bases are TGTGCCAGCAGCGTTAACAGGGCGGACACTGAAGCTTTCTTT.

This clone was picked up one time. The junction departs from the called germline gene at one end, perhaps through a read error. V is TRBV2 and J is TRBJ1-5; D ambiguous. From germline, CDR1 is SNHLY and CDR2 FYNNEI. This CDR3 is built from 13 residues. CDR3 residues: CASSENPNRPQHF. The CDR3 nucleotides read TGTGCCAGCAGTGAAAACCCAAATCGGCCCCAGCATTTT.

The chain has TRBV6-5 and TRBJ2-5; D is ambiguous. The germline V gene encodes CDR1 MNHEY and CDR2 SVGAGI. The CDR3 spans 13 residues. Deletions cut 7 bases from V and 3 bases from J, with 12 bases between. This CDR3 is CASTQTAKETQYF. The DNA of the CDR3 is TGTGCCAGCACCCAGACGGCGAAAGAGACCCAGTACTTC.

V usage is TRBV9 and J usage is TRBJ2-7; D is possibly TRBD1 (5 bases). V was shortened by 2 bases and J by 0 bases, with 9 bases between the two germline ends. The CDR3 spans 14 residues. CDR1 SGDLS and CDR2 YYNGEE come from the germline V gene. The chain's CDR3 is CASSVSGISYEQYF. Written as DNA, the CDR3 is TGTGCCAGCAGCGTCTCAGGGATCTCCTACGAGCAGTACTTC.

The rearrangement joins TRBV5-1 to TRBJ2-1; 8 bases are a match to TRBD1. Trimming at V came to 0 bases and at J to 9 bases, leaving 8 bases not matched to a gene. This CDR3 has 15 residues. Germline loops: CDR1 SGHRS, CDR2 YFSETQ. The CDR3: CASSLAGQGIIEQFF. The CDR3 DNA sequence: TGCGCCAGCAGCTTGGCCGGACAGGGTATCATTGAGCAGTTCTTC.

This chain links TRBV7-2 with TRBJ1-6, with D perhaps TRBD1 (5 bases). Per the germline V gene, CDR1 is SGHTA and CDR2 is FQGNSA. The V gene lost 7 bases and the J gene lost 0 bases, with 13 bases spanning the gap. The CDR3 runs to 16 residues. The CDR3 region has the DNA TGTGCCAGCACCTGGGGTGGGGGCTCCTATAATTCACCCCTCCACTTT. It codes for CASTWGGGSYNSPLHF.